This paragraph reports one T cell receptor beta chain. The CDR3 has 16 residues. The V gene lost 5 bases and the J gene lost 0 bases, with 11 bases spanning the gap. Germline CDR1 is LNHDA and CDR2 is SQIVND (reference sequence). The sample belongs to a study of blood T cell repertoires in COVID-19. In the study overall: The origin of the acute and convalescent COVID-19 samples was the United States, Italy and Spain. T cells, B-cell-depleted T cells, or PBMCs provided the cDNA or gDNA that served as material.

Original handling: Using reference gene primer amplification, nucleated cell counts were estimated. Measured with immunoSEQ multiplex PCR; TCRdb has only the in-frame clones, and not every one. The DNA was the basis for D and trimming; V, J and clone size are from that table. The sample shows fewer than 500,000 clones, around 86% of them seen only once. Sequenced input: peripheral blood. This rearrangement joins TRBV19 to TRBJ2-6, with a tentative D call TRBD1 (5 bases). This receptor was identified in a woman aged 25-40 years with active or convalescent COVID-19. CDR3 sequence: CASSALGLSGANVLTF. The CDR3 DNA reads TGTGCCAGTAGTGCGCTGGGGCTCTCTGGGGCCAACGTCCTGACTTTC.